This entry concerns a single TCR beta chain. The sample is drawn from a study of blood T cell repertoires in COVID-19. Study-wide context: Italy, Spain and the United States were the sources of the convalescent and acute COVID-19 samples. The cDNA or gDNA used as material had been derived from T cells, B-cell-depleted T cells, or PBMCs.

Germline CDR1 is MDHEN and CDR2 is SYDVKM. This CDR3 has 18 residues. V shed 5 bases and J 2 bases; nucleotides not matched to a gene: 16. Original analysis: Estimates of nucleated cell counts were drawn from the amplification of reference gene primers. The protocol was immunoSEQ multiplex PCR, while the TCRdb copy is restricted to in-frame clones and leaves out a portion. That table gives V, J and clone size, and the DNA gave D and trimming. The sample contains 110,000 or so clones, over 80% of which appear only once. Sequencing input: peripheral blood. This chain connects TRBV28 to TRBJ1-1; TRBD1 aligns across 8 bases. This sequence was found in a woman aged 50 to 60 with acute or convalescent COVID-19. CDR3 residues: CASSIQGQGPYLNTEAFF. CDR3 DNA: TGTGCCAGCAGTATCCAAGGACAGGGACCCTACTTAAACACTGAAGCTTTCTTT. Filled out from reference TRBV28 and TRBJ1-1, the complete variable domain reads DVKVTQSSRYLVKRTGEKVFLECVQDMDHENMFWYRQDPGLGLRLIYFSYDVKMKEKGDIPEGYSVSREKKERFSLILESASTNQTSMYLCASSIQGQGPYLNTEAFFGQGTRLTVV.